Following are 25 T cell receptor beta chains from one sample sequenced in a study of cytomegalovirus exposure and HLA in healthy donors. In the PCR, 60 Vbeta and 13 Jbeta primers were used. Profiling relied on immunoSEQ multiplex PCR, and the TCRdb table lists in-frame clones only, not all of them. This table has about 170,000 clones, around three quarters appearing once. The sequenced sample was PBMCs. The receptor source for this set is a woman aged 25 to 39 in good health and CMV-seropositive.

CDR3 bases: TGTGCCAGCAGTGATATTGGGACTCCAACCTACGAGCAGTACTTC. Protein product: CASSDIGTPTYEQYF. The V gene is TRBV6-1, the J gene TRBJ2-7; a weak D match, TRBD2 (6 bases). Trimming took 3 bases from V and 2 from J, leaving 14 bases between them. This CDR3 comprises 15 residues. Germline assignment: CDR1 MNHNS and CDR2 SASEGT.

CDR3 loop: CASSLAGQNQPQHF. CDR3 DNA sequence: TGTGCCAGCAGCTTAGCGGGACAGAATCAGCCCCAGCATTTT. The V call is TRBV7-2, the J call TRBJ1-5, with 7 bases identical to TRBD1. V trimming: 0 bases; J trimming: 4 bases; junction bases outside the gene matches: 0. The germline CDR1 and CDR2 sequences are SGHTA and FQGNSA. The length of the CDR3 is 14 residues.

The CDR3 loop reads CASTSGTGVYEQYF. In nucleotides, the CDR3 is TGCGCCAGCACCTCTGGGACAGGGGTCTACGAGCAGTACTTC. This chain uses TRBV5-1 with TRBJ2-7; TRBD1 matches at 10 bases. Germline CDR1 and CDR2: SGHRS and YFSETQ. CDR3 length: 14 amino acids. Germline trimming cut 6 bases from V and 3 bases from J; bases unmatched to any gene: 6.

This clone appeared a few times. This chain joins TRBV4-1 and TRBJ2-3, with 9 positions matching TRBD2. CDR1 is MGHRA, CDR2 YSYEKL, per germline. V dropped 0 bases and J dropped 3; count of bases not matched to a gene: 10. The CDR3 is 18 residues long. CDR3 sequence reads: CASSQDPSGGRATDTQYF. The CDR3 region has the DNA TGCGCCAGCAGCCAAGATCCGTCCGGCGGGAGGGCGACAGATACGCAGTATTTT.

This clone was found a few times. This chain links TRBV2 with TRBJ1-1, with TRBD1 as a possible D gene (6 bases). Germline CDR1 reads SNHLY; CDR2 reads FYNNEI. The CDR3 covers 14 residues. Trimming shortened V by 8 bases and J by 1 base, and 14 bases separated the two germline ends. The CDR3 DNA reads as TGTGCCAGCCAGGGGATGATAGGGAACACTGAAGCTTTCTTT. This translates into CASQGMIGNTEAFF.

V and J are TRBV27 and TRBJ2-3, with 10 nucleotides matching TRBD2. Germline CDR1 and CDR2: MNHEY and SMNVEV (reference sequence). Losses at the gene ends were 5 bases for V and 2 bases for J; bases not matched to a gene: 10. There are 17 residues in the CDR3. The CDR3 DNA follows: TGTGCCAGCAGTATGCCCCGGACTAGCGGAACCACAGATACGCAGTATTTT. It translates to CASSMPRTSGTTDTQYF.

This rearrangement joins TRBV7-9 to TRBJ2-1, with D possibly matching TRBD2 (5 bases). Trimming removed 11 bases from V and 1 base from J, with 18 bases in between. The V gene's germline CDR1 is SEHNR and CDR2 FQNEAQ (reference sequence). CDR3 length equals 15 residues. DNA of the CDR3: TGTGCCGGCGCCCCGCTAGCTGCATCCTACAATGAGCAGTTCTTC. Protein sequence: CAGAPLAASYNEQFF.

V gene TRBV28 combines with J gene TRBJ1-2; 8 bases are shared with TRBD1. CDR3 length: 14 amino acids. The germline gives CDR1 MDHEN, CDR2 SYDVKM. The V and J ends lost 3 bases and 7 bases, in that order; junction bases with no gene match: 7. The CDR3 DNA sequence: TGTGCCAGCAGTTTTTGGGAGACAGGGGCTGGCTACACCTTC. Amino acid sequence: CASSFWETGAGYTF.

This clone has just one count. The chain has TRBV29-1 and TRBJ1-1; tentatively, D is TRBD1 (6 bases). Trimming cost V 7 bases and J 10 bases, with 25 bases left between them. Germline V gives CDR1 SQVTM, CDR2 ANQGSEA. The CDR3 length is 14 residues. The CDR3 DNA reads as TGCAGCGGCACGACAGGTTCTAGGTCAGTCTCAGCTTTCTTT. It is translated as CSGTTGSRSVSAFF.

This sequence joins TRBV6-1 and TRBJ1-1; D is unclear. The V and J ends lost 4 bases and 4 bases respectively, with 13 bases between them. There are 14 residues in the CDR3. Looked up from germline, CDR1 is MNHNS and CDR2 is SASEGT. The CDR3 is CASSARTGSTEAFF. For the CDR3, the DNA is TGTGCCAGCAGTGCCAGAACTGGGAGCACTGAAGCTTTCTTT.

CDR3 DNA sequence: TGTGCCAGCAGTGATTTGCTAAGGAGCTCCTACGAGCAGTACTTC. Translating gives CASSDLLRSSYEQYF. V and J are TRBV6-1 and TRBJ2-7; D not certain. CDR1 and CDR2 from the germline V gene are MNHNS and SASEGT. The CDR3 runs to 15 residues. Trimming pared 3 bases from V and 0 bases from J, leaving 12 bases between.

This chain joins TRBV6-1 and TRBJ1-6, with D hard to call. With 1 base removed from V and 4 bases from J, the gap between germline ends came to 17 bases. The CDR3 sequence is 18 residues long. Germline values: CDR1 MNHNS, CDR2 SASEGT. The CDR3 DNA is TGTGCCAGCAGTGAAGTGAGGAGAGGGCTAAGGTATAATTCACCCCTCCACTTT. As protein: CASSEVRRGLRYNSPLHF.

The J gene is TRBJ1-2, the V gene TRBV28; D not resolved. The CDR3 is made up of 12 amino acids. CDR1 and CDR2 from the germline V gene are MDHEN and SYDVKM. CDR3 protein: CALWPLNYGYTF. The CDR3 region has the DNA TGTGCGTTATGGCCTTTGAACTATGGCTACACCTTC.

The CDR3 loop reads CASSLGQGKETQYF. The CDR3 DNA follows: TGTGCCAGCAGCTTGGGACAGGGGAAAGAGACCCAGTACTTC. J is TRBJ2-5 and V is TRBV9; TRBD1 matches 10 bases. Germline CDR1 reads SGDLS; CDR2 reads YYNGEE. V shed 4 bases and J 3 bases; nucleotides not matched to a gene: 3. This CDR3 comprises 14 residues.

This clone was seen more than once but under ten times. The rearrangement uses TRBV4-3 and TRBJ1-1; a weak D match, TRBD1 (6 bases). Germline values: CDR1 LGHNA, CDR2 YSLEER. Trimming took off 1 base at V and 2 bases at J, with 17 bases between the two ends. The CDR3 runs to 17 residues. The CDR3 loop reads CASSQGAGTGTNTEAFF. CDR3 DNA: TGCGCCAGCAGCCAAGGAGCGGGAACAGGGACCAACACTGAAGCTTTCTTT.

This chain connects TRBV5-6 to TRBJ2-3, with D tentatively TRBD1 (6 bases). Germline lookup yields CDR1 SGHDT and CDR2 YYEEEE. Trimming removed 4 bases at V and 5 bases at J, with 20 bases between. The CDR3 consists of 16 residues. CDR3 DNA: TGTGCCAGCAGCGACACAGGGCCCGAACTGGGAGATACGCAGTATTTT. Translating gives CASSDTGPELGDTQYF.

The V gene is TRBV6-5, the J gene TRBJ1-1; a weak D match, TRBD1 (5 bases). Germline V gene lookup returns CDR1 MNHEY and CDR2 SVGAGI. V was cut by 7 bases and J by 7 bases, with 13 bases left in between. The CDR3 consists of 12 residues. The CDR3 loop is CASTREDNEAFF. As DNA, the CDR3 is TGTGCCAGCACCCGGGAGGACAATGAAGCTTTCTTT.

The chain has TRBV2 and TRBJ1-1; TRBD1 aligns across 9 bases. After removal of 9 bases from V and 4 bases from J, the junction contained 9 bases not matched to a gene. The CDR3 contains 14 residues. The germline gives CDR1 SNHLY, CDR2 FYNNEI. CDR3 sequence reads: CASEIQGALTEAFF. For the CDR3, the DNA is TGTGCCAGTGAAATACAGGGGGCCCTCACTGAAGCTTTCTTT.

CDR3 nucleotides: TGTGCCAGCAGCGTAGCCCTAGCGGGAGCAGACAATGAGCAGTTCTTC. Amino acid sequence: CASSVALAGADNEQFF. The rearrangement links TRBV9 to TRBJ2-1; 10 bases are shared with TRBD2. CDR1 SGDLS and CDR2 YYNGEE come from the germline V gene. V was pared by 0 bases and J by 5 bases, with 5 bases of the junction left unmatched. The CDR3 loop spans 16 amino acids.

This clone was recorded once. The V gene is TRBV7-2, the J gene TRBJ2-7, with 11 bases lining up with TRBD2. The germline V gene encodes CDR1 SGHTA and CDR2 FQGNSA. V dropped 1 base and J dropped 2; count of bases not matched to a gene: 4. This CDR3 is built from 16 residues. This CDR3 is CASSLVVAGGTYEQYF. Here the CDR3 DNA reads TGTGCCAGCAGCTTAGTTGTAGCGGGAGGGACCTACGAGCAGTACTTC.

This clone has more than one count but fewer than ten. V usage is TRBV5-5 and J usage is TRBJ1-1; the D is unclear. V dropped 2 bases and J dropped 5 bases, with 10 bases sitting between them. The germline V gene has CDR1 SGHKS and CDR2 YYEKEE (reference sequence). This CDR3 is built from 13 residues. The CDR3 region has the DNA TGTGCCAGCAGCTTAGAGGGAGTAACTGAAGCTTTCTTT. This gives the protein CASSLEGVTEAFF.

The chain has TRBV7-2 and TRBJ2-1; D unresolved. Between the trimmed V and J ends, which lost 5 bases and 9 bases, there was a span of 11 bases. This CDR3 region has 12 residues. Per the germline V gene, CDR1 is SGHTA and CDR2 is FQGNSA. Here the CDR3 DNA reads TGTGCCAGCAGCCCAGACACAATTGAGCAGTTCTTC. It is translated as CASSPDTIEQFF. Complete variable domain (other parts from reference TRBV7-2 and TRBJ2-1): GAGVSQSPSNKVTEKGKDVELRCDPISGHTALYWYRQSLGQGLEFLIYFQGNSAPDKSGLPSDRFSAERTGGSVSTLTIQRTQQEDSAVYLCASSPDTIEQFFGPGTRLTVL.

The rearrangement joins TRBV28 to TRBJ2-3; 7 bases are shared with TRBD1. Germline loops: CDR1 MDHEN, CDR2 SYDVKM. V trimming: 5 bases; J trimming: 2 bases; junction bases outside the gene matches: 4. The CDR3 runs to 14 residues. The CDR3 is CASSRGQHTDTQYF. DNA of the CDR3: TGTGCCAGCAGTAGGGGACAGCACACAGATACGCAGTATTTT.

The chain joins TRBV21-1 to TRBJ1-2; TRBD1 is the table's D call and was not checked against the DNA. TRBV21-1 counts as a pseudogene. This CDR3 is 13 amino acids long. CDR3 DNA: TGTGCCAGCAGCAATCGGCAGGGGTACGGCTACACCTTC. Translated: CASSNRQGYGYTF.

CDR3 nucleotides: TGCAGCGTTGAAAGGCAGGGGTATGGCTACACCTTC. It encodes CSVERQGYGYTF. V usage is TRBV29-1 and J usage is TRBJ1-2, with D possibly matching TRBD1 (6 bases). This CDR3 spans 12 amino acids. Trimming cost V 2 bases and J 5 bases, with 9 bases left between them. Germline V CDR1 and CDR2: SQVTM, ANQGSEA. The full variable domain, with the rest looked up from reference TRBV29-1 and TRBJ1-2, is SAVISQKPSRDICQRGTSLTIQCQVDSQVTMMFWYRQQPGQSLTLIATANQGSEATYESGFVIDKFPISRPNLTFSTLTVSNMSPEDSSIYLCSVERQGYGYTFGSGTRLTVV.